This TCR beta chain was obtained from a study of cytomegalovirus exposure and HLA in healthy donors. Measured with immunoSEQ multiplex PCR; TCRdb has only the in-frame clones, and not every one. The table has 150,000 to 200,000 clones, about 96% seen once. V lost 5 bases and J lost 2; bases outside the gene matches: 7. The germline V gene has CDR1 LNHDA and CDR2 SQIVND (reference sequence). The CDR3 is 15 amino acids. This chain joins TRBV19 and TRBJ2-7; 9 bases fit TRBD1. The TCR comes from a young woman in good health and CMV-seronegative. Sequencing was performed on PBMCs. CDR3 nucleotide sequence: TGTGCCAGTAGTCTAATCGGGACAGGGACCTACGAGCAGTACTTC. It specifies CASSLIGTGTYEQYF.